The clone carrying this TCR beta chain was recorded many times. RNA transcripts were the template for amplifying TCR beta CDR3 regions. HTBI primers were used for first-round RT-PCR of the TCR CDR3. TCRdb recomputed calls from the multiplex PCR reads with MiXCR, one row per CDR3 protein. The repertoire holds roughly 300,000 distinct CDR3 sequences, with 15% to 20% as singletons. These data come from a study of T cells in Graves' hyperthyroidism and ophthalmopathy. For the study at large: Specimen type is peripheral blood, collected at initial diagnosis prior to any treatment.

Graves' hyperthyroidism qualified as stable when ophthalmopathy did not progress within 18 months. This CDR3 region has 12 residues. Germline V gene lookup returns CDR1 SGHAT and CDR2 FQNNGV. J lost 6 bases, V lost 4 bases, and 2 bases had no gene match. The chain recombines TRBV11-2 with TRBJ2-7; TRBD1 matches 8 bases. This receptor was identified in a woman between 50 and 59 years old with Graves' hyperthyroidism. Material: blood. CDR3 in DNA: TGTGCCAGCAGCTCGGACAGGGTCGAGCAGTACTTC. This codes for CASSSDRVEQYF.